This paragraph covers one T cell receptor (beta chain) sequence. What it binds is unknown. Germline V gene data show CDR1 as SNHLY and CDR2 as FYNNEI. With 4 bases clipped from V and 13 bases from J, the junction kept 8 bases outside the gene matches. The CDR3 sequence is 13 residues long. This entry is derived from a study of blood T cells in healthy people across ages. The authors ran a second PCR of about 7 to 12 cycles using a sample-barcoded 5' primer and a J-beta primer mix. From the 5' RACE reads, TCRdb called clonotypes with MiXCR, one entry per CDR3 protein. The sample consists of more than 700,000 distinct CDR3 sequences, roughly 50% of them appearing once. Study results and limitations: A roughly linear fall in TCR beta diversity per million T cells was seen with increasing age.

The rearrangement joins TRBV2 to TRBJ2-1; 9 bases align to TRBD1. This clonotype was obtained from a man older than 75 in good health. Source material: blood. For the CDR3, the DNA is TGTGCCAGCAGTGCCGGGACAGGGAGAGATCAGTTCTTC. This sequence encodes CASSAGTGRDQFF.